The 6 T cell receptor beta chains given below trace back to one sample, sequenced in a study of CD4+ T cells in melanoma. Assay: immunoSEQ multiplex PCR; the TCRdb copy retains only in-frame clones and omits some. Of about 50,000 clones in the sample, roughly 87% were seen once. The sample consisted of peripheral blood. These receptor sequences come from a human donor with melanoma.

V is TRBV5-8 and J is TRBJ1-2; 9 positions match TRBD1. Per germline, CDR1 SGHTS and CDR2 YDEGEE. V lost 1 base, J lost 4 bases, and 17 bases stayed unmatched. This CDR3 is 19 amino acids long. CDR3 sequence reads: CASSLRVNRGRVPLYGYTF. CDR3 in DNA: TGTGCCAGCAGCTTGCGGGTCAACAGGGGGCGCGTCCCTCTCTATGGCTACACCTTC.

In DNA form, the CDR3 reads TGCAGCGTTGATGCATCCGGGACAGGGGGCGCAGGGACCCAGTACTTC. Translation gives CSVDASGTGGAGTQYF. The chain recombines TRBV29-1 with TRBJ2-5; 12 nucleotides agree with TRBD1. Germline trimming cut 3 bases from V and 7 bases from J; bases unmatched to any gene: 12. CDR1 and CDR2 from the germline V gene are SQVTM and ANQGSEA. The CDR3 is 16 amino acids. Drawing the rest from reference TRBV29-1 and TRBJ2-5, the complete variable domain is SAVISQKPSRDICQRGTSLTIQCQVDSQVTMMFWYRQQPGQSLTLIATANQGSEATYESGFVIDKFPISRPNLTFSTLTVSNMSPEDSSIYLCSVDASGTGGAGTQYFGPGTRLLVL.

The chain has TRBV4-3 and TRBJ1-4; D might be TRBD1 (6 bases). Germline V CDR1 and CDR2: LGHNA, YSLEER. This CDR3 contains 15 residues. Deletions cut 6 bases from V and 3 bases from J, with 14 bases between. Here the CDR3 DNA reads TGCGCCAGCAGTCCTAGGGGGTCGGCTAATGAAAAACTGTTTTTT. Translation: CASSPRGSANEKLFF.

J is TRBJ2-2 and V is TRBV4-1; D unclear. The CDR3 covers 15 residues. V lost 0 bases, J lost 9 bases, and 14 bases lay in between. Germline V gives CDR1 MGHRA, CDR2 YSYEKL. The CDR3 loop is CASSQEKGRARELFF. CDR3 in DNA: TGCGCCAGCAGCCAAGAGAAGGGTAGGGCCAGGGAGCTGTTTTTT.

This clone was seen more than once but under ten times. The CDR3 loop is CASTRGYGYTF. The CDR3 DNA reads TGTGCCAGCACCAGAGGCTATGGCTACACCTTC. The chain has TRBV28 and TRBJ1-2, with D hard to call. The CDR3 runs to 11 residues. The V gene lost 7 bases and the J gene lost 4 bases, with 7 bases spanning the gap. Germline loops: CDR1 MDHEN, CDR2 SYDVKM.

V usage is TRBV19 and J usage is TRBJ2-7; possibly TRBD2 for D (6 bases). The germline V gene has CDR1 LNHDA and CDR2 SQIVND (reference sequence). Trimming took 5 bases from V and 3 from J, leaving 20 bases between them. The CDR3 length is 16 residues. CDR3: CASSSAGGKDYYEQYF. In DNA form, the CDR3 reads TGTGCCAGTAGTTCTGCCGGTGGAAAGGACTACTACGAGCAGTACTTC.